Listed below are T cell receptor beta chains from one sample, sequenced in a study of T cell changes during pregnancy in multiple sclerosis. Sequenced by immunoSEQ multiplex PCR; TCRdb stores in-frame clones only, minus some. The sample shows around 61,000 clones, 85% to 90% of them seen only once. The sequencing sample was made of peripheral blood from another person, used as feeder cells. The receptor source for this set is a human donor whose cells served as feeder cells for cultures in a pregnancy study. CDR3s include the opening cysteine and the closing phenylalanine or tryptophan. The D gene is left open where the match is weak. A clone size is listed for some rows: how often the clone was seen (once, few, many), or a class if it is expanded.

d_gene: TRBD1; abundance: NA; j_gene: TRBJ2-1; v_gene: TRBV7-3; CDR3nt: TGTGCCAGCAGCCTAGGGACAGGGGCCCTCCAACATTACAATGAGCAGTTCTTC; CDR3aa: CASSLGTGALQHYNEQFF
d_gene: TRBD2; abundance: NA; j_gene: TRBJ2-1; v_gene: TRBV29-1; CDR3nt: TGCAGCGTTGTGGGACTAGCGGACAATGAGCAGTTCTTC; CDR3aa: CSVVGLADNEQFF
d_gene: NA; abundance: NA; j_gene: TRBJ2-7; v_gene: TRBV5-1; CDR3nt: TGCGCCAGCAGCTTCTACAGGGCTTCCTACGAGCAGTACTTC; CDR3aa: CASSFYRASYEQYF
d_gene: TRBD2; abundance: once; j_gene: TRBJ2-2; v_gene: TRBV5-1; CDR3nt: TGCGCCAGCTACCGGGAGGGGCCGACAACCGGGGAGCTGTTTTTT; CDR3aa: CASYREGPTTGELFF
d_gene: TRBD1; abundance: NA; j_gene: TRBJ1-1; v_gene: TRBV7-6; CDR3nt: TGTGCCAGCAGCCTACAGGGGGACACTGAAGCTTTCTTT; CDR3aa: CASSLQGDTEAFF
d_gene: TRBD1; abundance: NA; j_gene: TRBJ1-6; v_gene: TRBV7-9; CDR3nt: TGTGCCAGCAGCGCTAGCCCCGGGACAGGGGGCTCAAATTCACCCCTCCACTTT; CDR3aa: CASSASPGTGGSNSPLHF
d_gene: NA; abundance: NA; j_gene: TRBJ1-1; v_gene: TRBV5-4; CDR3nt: TGTGCCAGCAGCTTTACAACAGCGAACACTGAAGCTTTCTTT; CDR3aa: CASSFTTANTEAFF
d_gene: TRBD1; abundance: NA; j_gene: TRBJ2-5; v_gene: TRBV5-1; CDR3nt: TGCGCCAGCGGGACAGGGGCGGGAGAGACCCAGTACTTC; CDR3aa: CASGTGAGETQYF
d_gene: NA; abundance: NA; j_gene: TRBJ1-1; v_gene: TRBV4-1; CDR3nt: TGCGCCAGCAGCCAAGGTAGCAGCGCTATGAACACTGAAGCTTTCTTT; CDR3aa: CASSQGSSAMNTEAFF
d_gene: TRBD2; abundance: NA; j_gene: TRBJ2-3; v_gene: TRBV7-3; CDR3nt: TGTGCCAGCAGCTTAAAGATAGCGGGGCTCTCAGATACGCAGTATTTT; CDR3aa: CASSLKIAGLSDTQYF
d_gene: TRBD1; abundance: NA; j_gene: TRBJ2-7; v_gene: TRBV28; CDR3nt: TGTGCCAGCAGGGGACAGGGGTTCTCGTACGAGCAGTACTTC; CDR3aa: CASRGQGFSYEQYF
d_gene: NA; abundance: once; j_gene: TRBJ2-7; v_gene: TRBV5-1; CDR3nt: TGCGCCAGCAGCTCATTGACAGCAACCTACGAGCAGTACTTC; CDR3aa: CASSSLTATYEQYF
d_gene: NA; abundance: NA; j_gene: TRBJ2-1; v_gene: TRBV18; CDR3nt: TGTGCCAGCTCACCATTCACAGTAGGCAATGAGCAGTTCTTC; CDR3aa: CASSPFTVGNEQFF
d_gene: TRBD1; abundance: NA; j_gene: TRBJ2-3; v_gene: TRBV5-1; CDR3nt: TGCGCCAGCAGCCCGGGACAGGTTGACGATACGCAGTATTTT; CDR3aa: CASSPGQVDDTQYF
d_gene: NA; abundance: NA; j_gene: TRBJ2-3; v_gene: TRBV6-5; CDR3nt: TGTGCCAGCAGCCTTAGGTTAGTTAGCACAGATACGCAGTATTTT; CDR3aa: CASSLRLVSTDTQYF
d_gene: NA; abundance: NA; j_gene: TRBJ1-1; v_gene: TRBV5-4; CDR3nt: TGTGCCAGCAGCCCCCCGGGCACTGAAGCTTTCTTT; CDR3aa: CASSPPGTEAFF
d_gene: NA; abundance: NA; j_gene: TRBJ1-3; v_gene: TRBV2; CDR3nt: TGTGCCAGCAGTGAAACAGGGCCCTCTGGAAACACCATATATTTT; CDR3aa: CASSETGPSGNTIYF
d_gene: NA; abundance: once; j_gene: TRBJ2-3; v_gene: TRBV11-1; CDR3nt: TGTGCCAGCAGCCCGACTAGAGATACGCAGTATTTT; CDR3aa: CASSPTRDTQYF
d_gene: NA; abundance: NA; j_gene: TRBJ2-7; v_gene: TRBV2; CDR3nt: TGTGCCAGCAGTTTCTCCTACGAGCAGTACTTC; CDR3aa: CASSFSYEQYF
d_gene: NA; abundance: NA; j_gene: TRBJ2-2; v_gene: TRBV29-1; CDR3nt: TGCAGCGTTAAACAGGGATCTGCCGGGGAGCTGTTTTTT; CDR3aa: CSVKQGSAGELFF
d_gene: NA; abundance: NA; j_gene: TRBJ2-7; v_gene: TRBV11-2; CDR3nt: TGTGCCAGCAGCTTAGCGAGTAGCCGATACGAGCAGTACTTC; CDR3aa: CASSLASSRYEQYF
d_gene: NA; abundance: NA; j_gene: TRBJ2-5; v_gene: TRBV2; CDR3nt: TGTGCCAGCAGTGTTTTAGGAGAGACCCAGTACTTC; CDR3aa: CASSVLGETQYF
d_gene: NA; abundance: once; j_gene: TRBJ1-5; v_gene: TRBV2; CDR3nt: TGTGCCAGCAGTGGAGCGAGGGCCTATCAGCCCCAGCATTTT; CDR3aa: CASSGARAYQPQHF
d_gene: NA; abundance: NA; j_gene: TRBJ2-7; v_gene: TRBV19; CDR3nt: TGTGCCAGTAGTATCGGTCCGGGACCATCCTACGAGCAGTACTTC; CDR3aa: CASSIGPGPSYEQYF
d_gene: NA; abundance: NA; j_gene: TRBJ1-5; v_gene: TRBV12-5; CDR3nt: TGTGCTAGTGGTTTAGGGGGACTGGATCAGCCCCAGCATTTT; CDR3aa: CASGLGGLDQPQHF
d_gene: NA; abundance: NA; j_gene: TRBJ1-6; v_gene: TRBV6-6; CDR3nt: TGTGCCAGCAGTCCACAGGGATGGAATTCACCCCTCCACTTT; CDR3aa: CASSPQGWNSPLHF
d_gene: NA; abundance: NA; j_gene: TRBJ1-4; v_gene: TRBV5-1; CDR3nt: TGCGCCAGCAGCTGGGGGATTCTTAATGAAAAACTGTTTTTT; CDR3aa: CASSWGILNEKLFF
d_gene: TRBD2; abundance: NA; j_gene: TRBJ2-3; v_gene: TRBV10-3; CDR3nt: TGTGCCACCCGTAGCGGGGGGGCCACAGATACGCAGTATTTT; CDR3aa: CATRSGGATDTQYF